The sequence of this TCR beta chain was determined in a study of fetal regulatory T cell absence and autoimmunity (dated by TCRdb to about 2017). Context from the whole study: Exocrine pancreas autoimmunity was observed in the IPEX patients in the absence of clinical diabetes. Overall results and qualifications from the work: The oligoclonal enrichment was interpreted as support for antigen-driven autoimmunity occurring in the pancreas before birth in IPEX syndrome. Significant oligoclonal enrichment of the TCR compartment was observed in pancreas versus cord blood, with some top clones enriched more than 90-fold. TRB gene family usage was found to be broadly similar between cord blood and pancreas and to resemble published neonatal and adult repertoires.

A word on this clone: What antigen it recognizes has not been identified. It has no much larger one-base neighbor in the sample; base qualities were not kept.

For repertoire sequencing, genomic DNA was processed from frozen pancreas tissue. Genomic DNA, about 1.9-3.1 ug, was extracted from umbilical cord blood or frozen pancreas using the DNeasy Blood and Tissue Kit. Amplification and barcoding of TCRbeta CDR3 regions were carried out by two-step multiplex PCR on the immunoSEQ human TCRbeta survey platform. Illumina instruments were used to sequence the libraries, and IgH from the same samples was sequenced in parallel. As for the authors' bioinformatics: Raw reads were filtered against IMGT V, D, J definitions and binned by a nearest-neighbor algorithm to remove PCR and sequencing errors. Clones were defined by identical nucleotide sequence; differential abundance between tissues used per-clone Fisher exact tests with pFDR threshold p<0.01. Clones with frequencies too low for statistical inference were excluded by a minimum inclusion filter of 10 in either sample. The immunoSEQ Analyzer was used for pairwise clonal comparisons, while IMGT tools were used to assess gene family usage. Here the immuneACCESS table is served through TCRdb, limited to in-frame sequences with V and J called. Missing clones are a known gap in these copies; in checked studies unresolved V genes cover under half, and the rest lacks a known reason. V and J calls plus clone size are reproduced from that table; the DNA served to infer D and trimming. The sample table shows roughly 95,000 clones, and 72% are seen once. The ten largest account for about 2.1% of the sample.

The clonotype comes from a male donor with IPEX syndrome. Source material: pancreas tissue.

The nucleotide sequence reads as follows: TGCAGCGTTGCGTTGCGACTCACAGATACGCAGTATTTT. Translated, it gives CSVALRLTDTQYF. The chain is assembled from TRBV29-1 and TRBJ2-3; no D gene is confidently identified. Reading the germline V gene gives CDR1 SQVTM and CDR2 ANQGSEA. V and J lose 4 bases and 2 bases, and a span of 10 bases separates them. Taken from cysteine to phenylalanine, the CDR3 has 13 residues. Only the CDR3 portion is preserved as DNA: 39 bases, with reading frame beginning at the first base.